This TCR beta chain was retrieved from a study of OX40 agonist ivuxolimab in advanced cancers. Overall study results and limits: Normalized T-cell clonal expansion was also low in a subset of nonresponders. Averaging showed that CD8+ T cells had more expanded clones than CD4+ did.

This CDR3 contains 17 residues. The germline CDR1 and CDR2 sequences are SGHTA and FQGNSA. V was shortened by 5 bases and J by 2 bases, with 22 bases between the two germline ends. Excluded were patients having autoimmune disease history or systemic immunosuppression. This clone occurred once. Its target is unknown. Clones were read by immunoSEQ multiplex PCR, and TCRdb kept only the in-frame ones, dropping some. This repertoire shows approximately 72,000 clones, around nine tenths found once; its top ten account for approximately 0.86%. This TCR was recovered from an adult with an advanced solid tumor such as melanoma, head and neck, liver or kidney cancer. The chain recombines TRBV7-2 with TRBJ2-7, with D perhaps given as TRBD1 or TRBD2 (6 bases each). The sample in question was CD4+ or CD8+ T cells sorted from blood, obtained in a trial of the OX40 agonist ivuxolimab. The CDR3 DNA reads TGTGCCAGCAGCCCCGGAAGGGGGACTGGCGGTACCTACGAGCAGTACTTC. As protein: CASSPGRGTGGTYEQYF.